These 14 T cell receptor beta chains were sequenced from one sample in a study of PD-L1 blockade in urothelial cancer. Documented time point: pretreatment peripheral blood. Assay: immunoSEQ multiplex PCR; the TCRdb copy retains only in-frame clones and omits some. The repertoire includes around 82,000 clones, less than 90% of them detected once, and about 2.1% sits in the top ten. The material was PBMCs, obtained around atezolizumab (anti-PD-L1) treatment. Receptors were obtained from a man in his sixties with urothelial cancer.

The rearrangement links TRBV29-1 to TRBJ2-1; 8 bases are a match to TRBD2. The J segment lost 12 bases and the V segment lost 3 bases, leaving 13 bases of the junction unmatched. The germline V gene encodes CDR1 SQVTM and CDR2 ANQGSEA. This CDR3 contains 14 residues. CDR3 nucleotides: TGCAGCGTTGACAGTAGCGGGACCGTCGTACGGCAGTTCTTC. It encodes CSVDSSGTVVRQFF.

The gene calls are TRBV6-1 and TRBJ2-7; D ambiguous. This CDR3 has 14 amino acids. Trimming left V 7 bases short and J 0 bases short, with 13 bases between. Germline V gene sequence: CDR1 MNHNS, CDR2 SASEGT. Here the CDR3 DNA reads TGTGCCAGCATAACACGACATCTCTCCTACGAGCAGTACTTC. Translated: CASITRHLSYEQYF.

V and J are TRBV29-1 and TRBJ1-5; no definite D call. The CDR3 runs 14 residues. CDR1 is SQVTM and CDR2 is ANQGSEA in the germline V gene. Trimming took off 1 base at V and 0 bases at J, with 7 bases between the two ends. The CDR3 sequence is CSVEVGGSNQPQHF. The CDR3 nucleotides read TGCAGCGTTGAAGTGGGAGGTAGCAATCAGCCCCAGCATTTT.

This sequence joins TRBV28 and TRBJ2-7; the D gene is possibly TRBD2 (6 bases). The V gene lost 4 bases and the J gene lost 5 bases, with 9 bases spanning the gap. The CDR3 totals 12 residues. From germline, CDR1 is MDHEN and CDR2 SYDVKM. CDR3 sequence (DNA): TGTGCCAGCAGTTCTCGGGAGCACGAGCAGTACTTC. Translating it yields CASSSREHEQYF.

V and J are TRBV4-3 and TRBJ1-4; D possibly corresponds to TRBD1 (6 bases). CDR1 is LGHNA and CDR2 is YSLEER in the germline V gene. Trimming pared 5 bases from V and 13 bases from J, leaving 26 bases between. The CDR3 is 16 residues long. The CDR3 loop is CASSSWGREAGERLFF. CDR3 bases: TGCGCCAGCAGCTCGTGGGGACGTGAGGCAGGGGAACGACTGTTTTTT.

The chain links TRBV27 to TRBJ2-5; TRBD1 matches at 7 bases. The CDR3 consists of 15 residues. Germline V gene lookup returns CDR1 MNHEY and CDR2 SMNVEV (reference sequence). With 6 bases clipped from V and 6 bases from J, the junction kept 13 bases outside the gene matches. The CDR3 protein is CASSLISGTAKTQYF. The CDR3 nucleotides read TGTGCCAGCAGCCTCATCTCCGGGACAGCAAAGACCCAGTACTTC.

The chain uses TRBV6-5 and TRBJ2-7, with 8 bases fitting TRBD1. The germline gives CDR1 MNHEY, CDR2 SVGAGI. The CDR3 is made up of 13 amino acids. Unmatched junction bases numbered 12, after V lost 6 bases and J lost 11 bases. The CDR3 DNA sequence: TGTGCCAGCAGACCAGACAGGGGCGTTCGCGAGTACTTC. Translation: CASRPDRGVREYF.

CDR3 in amino acids: CASSPRGQTGTSVYKTQYF. The CDR3 nucleotides are TGTGCCAGCAGCCCGCGCGGACAGACCGGGACTAGCGTTTACAAGACCCAGTACTTC. This chain joins TRBV5-4 and TRBJ2-5, with 10 nucleotides matching TRBD2. The CDR3 has 19 residues. After removal of 4 bases from V and 6 bases from J, the junction contained 21 bases not matched to a gene. CDR1 is SGHNT and CDR2 is YYREEE in the germline V gene (reference sequence).

V is TRBV5-1 and J is TRBJ1-1; D might be TRBD1 (5 bases). This CDR3 spans 13 amino acids. The ends were cut back, 4 bases at V and 4 bases at J, with 11 bases in the middle. Germline CDR1 SGHRS, CDR2 YFSETQ. As DNA, the CDR3 is TGCGCCAGCAGCGACAGTACGGGCACTGAAGCTTTCTTT. It yields the protein CASSDSTGTEAFF.

V usage is TRBV28 and J usage is TRBJ2-7; TRBD1 matches 8 bases. Germline-derived CDR1 and CDR2 are MDHEN and SYDVKM. This CDR3 is 15 amino acids long. Germline trimming cut 4 bases from V and 0 bases from J; bases unmatched to any gene: 5. The CDR3 DNA is TGTGCCAGCAGTTCCTGGACAGGGTCCTCCTACGAGCAGTACTTC. It translates to CASSSWTGSSYEQYF.

This chain connects TRBV28 to TRBJ2-2; TRBD2 aligns across 7 bases. The V and J ends lost 5 bases and 6 bases, in that order; junction bases with no gene match: 12. CDR1 MDHEN and CDR2 SYDVKM come from the germline V gene. This CDR3 comprises 16 residues. In DNA form, the CDR3 reads TGTGCCAGCAGTCCTGACCCGCGGGAGAGGTCCGGGGAGCTGTTTTTT. Translation gives CASSPDPRERSGELFF.

This chain uses TRBV11-2 with TRBJ1-1; 7 nucleotides align to TRBD1. Trimming cost V 1 base and J 1 base; bases outside gene matches: 0. The CDR3 is 14 residues long. The germline V gene encodes CDR1 SGHAT and CDR2 FQNNGV. CDR3 coding DNA: TGTGCCAGCAGCTTAGGGACAGGGAACACTGAAGCTTTCTTT. It yields the protein CASSLGTGNTEAFF.

This CDR3 reads CASRTSPTDTQYF. In DNA form, the CDR3 reads TGTGCCAGCAGAACTAGCCCCACAGATACGCAGTATTTT. V is TRBV6-4 and J is TRBJ2-3; a weak D match, TRBD2 (6 bases). Looked up from germline, CDR1 is MRHNA and CDR2 is SNTAGT. Trimming pared 6 bases from V and 2 bases from J, leaving 9 bases between. This CDR3 has 13 residues.

The chain employs TRBV28 and TRBJ1-5, with 11 nucleotides matching TRBD1. The CDR3 has 15 residues. V was pared by 7 bases and J by 6 bases, with 8 bases of the junction left unmatched. Germline V lookup: CDR1 MDHEN, CDR2 SYDVKM. CDR3 DNA sequence: TGTGCCAGCATCCCGGGACAGGGGGGGGGTCAGCCCCAGCATTTT. This translates into CASIPGQGGGQPQHF.